The 17 T cell receptor beta chains below were found in one sample sequenced in a study of cytomegalovirus exposure and HLA in healthy donors. The primer mix had 60 Vbeta and 13 Jbeta primers. Libraries were prepared by immunoSEQ multiplex PCR; TCRdb keeps only in-frame clonotypes and omits some of them. The sample shows 150,000 to 200,000 clones, 70% to 90% of them seen only once. Material: PBMCs. The receptors here all came from a woman aged 45 to 65 in good health and CMV-seronegative.

The chain recombines TRBV7-6 with TRBJ2-1; 11 bases match TRBD2. The V gene end was trimmed by 5 bases and the J gene end by 0 bases; junction bases not matched to a gene: 3. This CDR3 is built from 16 residues. Per germline, CDR1 SGHVS and CDR2 FNYEAQ. The CDR3 here is CASSGTSGSSYNEQFF. CDR3 coding DNA: TGTGCCAGCAGCGGGACTAGCGGAAGCTCCTACAATGAGCAGTTCTTC.

The chain is built from TRBV10-1 and TRBJ2-1; tentatively, D is TRBD2 (5 bases). This CDR3 spans 14 amino acids. Trimming stripped 4 bases from V and 7 bases from J, with 14 bases between. From germline, CDR1 is WNHNN and CDR2 SYGVQD (reference sequence). CDR3 sequence: CASSGAARENEQFF. DNA for the CDR3: TGCGCCAGCAGTGGAGCGGCCCGAGAGAATGAGCAGTTCTTC.

The chain joins TRBV6-1 to TRBJ1-1; D gene unclear. The V end was cut by 4 bases, the J end by 5 bases, with 17 bases between. The CDR3 runs 15 residues. Germline V gene lookup returns CDR1 MNHNS and CDR2 SASEGT. CDR3 loop: CASSGPLGGGTEAFF. The CDR3 DNA is TGTGCCAGCAGTGGGCCCTTGGGAGGCGGGACTGAAGCTTTCTTT.

The CDR3 region has the DNA TGCGCCAGCAGCCAAGAAGTCGGGAGAGCGTACACCTACGAGCAGTACTTC. It translates to CASSQEVGRAYTYEQYF. The chain uses TRBV4-1 and TRBJ2-7, with D maybe TRBD2 (6 bases). This CDR3 has 17 amino acids. Between the trimmed V and J ends, which lost 0 bases and 2 bases, there was a span of 17 bases. CDR1 and CDR2 from the germline V gene are MGHRA and YSYEKL.

The table lists this clone with a count of one. The same CDR3 is also encoded by other DNA sequences in this sample. The chain is built from TRBV27 and TRBJ2-7, with 7 bases lining up with TRBD1. V lost 5 bases to trimming and J lost 4 bases; unmatched junction nucleotides: 5. The germline V gene has CDR1 MNHEY and CDR2 SMNVEV (reference sequence). The CDR3 is 13 residues long. CDR3 nucleotides: TGTGCCAGCAGTCCGACAGGGAATTACGAGCAGTACTTC. Protein: CASSPTGNYEQYF.

This clone was counted once. The chain carries TRBV10-3 and TRBJ2-7; D might be TRBD1 (5 bases). The CDR3 length is 11 residues. Germline V CDR1 and CDR2: ENHRY, SYGVKD. The V gene lost 3 bases and the J gene lost 5 bases, with 5 bases spanning the gap. The CDR3 reads CAISDRDEQYF. CDR3 DNA sequence: TGTGCCATCAGTGACAGGGACGAGCAGTACTTC.

This clone was seen a handful of times. This chain uses TRBV23-1 with TRBJ2-1; possibly TRBD1 for D (5 bases). TRBV23-1 is an open reading frame, and its role is uncertain. V was shortened by 3 bases and J by 5 bases, with 8 bases between the two germline ends. The CDR3 has 13 amino acids. The CDR3 bases are TGCGCCAGCAGTCATATACAGGACAATGAGCAGTTCTTC. Protein product: CASSHIQDNEQFF.

The chain employs TRBV6-6 and TRBJ1-1, with D tentatively TRBD1 (6 bases). The CDR3 runs to 13 residues. Trimming pared 5 bases from V and 6 bases from J, leaving 13 bases between. The germline V gene encodes CDR1 MNHNY and CDR2 SVGAGI (reference sequence). The CDR3 DNA reads TGTGCCAGCAGTCAACAGGGACGCCCTGAAGCTTTCTTT. Its protein product is CASSQQGRPEAFF.

This clone appeared a few times. The chain links TRBV19 to TRBJ1-2, with TRBD1 identical over 7 bases. This CDR3 is 13 amino acids long. In germline, CDR1 is LNHDA, CDR2 SQIVND (reference sequence). With 6 bases clipped from V and 8 bases from J, the junction kept 9 bases outside the gene matches. The CDR3 coding sequence is TGTGCCAGTAGGCAAGGGGGCCGGGAAGGCTACACCTTC. It is translated as CASRQGGREGYTF.

The chain is built from TRBV28 and TRBJ1-1; 12 nucleotides line up with TRBD1. The CDR3 totals 16 residues. The ends lost 5 bases at V and 5 bases at J; junction bases unmatched: 9. Germline V gives CDR1 MDHEN, CDR2 SYDVKM. The DNA of the CDR3 is TGTGCCAGCAGTCACCGGGACAGGGGGCGCAGGACTGAAGCTTTCTTT. Its translation is CASSHRDRGRRTEAFF.

The chain recombines TRBV30 with TRBJ1-4; 9 bases map to TRBD1. The V gene end was trimmed by 4 bases and the J gene end by 7 bases; junction bases not matched to a gene: 7. The CDR3 totals 14 residues. Germline CDR1 and CDR2: GTSNPN and SVGIG (reference sequence). CDR3 DNA: TGTGCCTGGACTCCTGGGACAGGGTCTGAAAAACTGTTTTTT. It encodes CAWTPGTGSEKLFF.

The chain links TRBV30 to TRBJ2-3; weak D call: TRBD2 (6 bases). This CDR3 contains 15 residues. The V gene lost 2 bases and the J gene lost 2 bases, with 14 bases spanning the gap. The germline V gene has CDR1 GTSNPN and CDR2 SVGIG (reference sequence). CDR3 amino acids: CAWSPTGLSTDTQYF. CDR3 nucleotides: TGTGCCTGGAGTCCAACGGGACTTTCCACAGATACGCAGTATTTT.

The chain couples TRBV7-9 to TRBJ2-1; D possibly corresponds to TRBD2 (6 bases). The CDR3 is made up of 16 amino acids. The V end was cut by 4 bases, the J end by 2 bases, with 15 bases between. Looked up from germline, CDR1 is SEHNR and CDR2 is FQNEAQ (reference sequence). CDR3 DNA sequence: TGTGCCAGCAGCTCGCTAGCGACTCGCCCCTACAATGAGCAGTTCTTC. Its translation: CASSSLATRPYNEQFF.

This sequence joins TRBV28 and TRBJ1-4; maybe TRBD1 (5 bases). Germline values: CDR1 MDHEN, CDR2 SYDVKM. The length of the CDR3 is 16 residues. Deletions cut 8 bases from V and 0 bases from J, with 16 bases between. The CDR3 DNA is TGTGCCAGCGCCGGCCAGGGACTTGCAACTAATGAAAAACTGTTTTTT. Amino acids: CASAGQGLATNEKLFF.

This clone was seen a single time. At the DNA level, this CDR3 is encoded by other sequences in the same sample as well. The chain is built from TRBV28 and TRBJ1-1; D possibly corresponds to TRBD1 (5 bases). V was shortened by 2 bases and J by 4 bases, with 11 bases between the two germline ends. The CDR3 sequence is 14 residues long. The germline CDR1 and CDR2 sequences are MDHEN and SYDVKM. The CDR3 region is CASSLRGGGTEAFF. Here the CDR3 DNA reads TGTGCCAGCAGTTTAAGGGGCGGGGGCACTGAAGCTTTCTTT.

The V gene is TRBV14, the J gene TRBJ2-7; TRBD2 agrees at 9 bases. The length of the CDR3 is 16 residues. Germline-derived CDR1 and CDR2 are SGHDN and FVKESK. V trimming: 0 bases; J trimming: 3 bases; junction bases outside the gene matches: 6. CDR3 nucleotide sequence: TGTGCCAGCAGCCAAGATTCTCTAGCGGGATACTACGAGCAGTACTTC. Translated, it gives CASSQDSLAGYYEQYF.

V and J are TRBV21-1 and TRBJ2-2; no DNA check was done on the table's D call, TRBD2. TRBV21-1 has pseudogene status. The length of the CDR3 is 17 residues. CDR3 bases: TGTGCCAGCAGCAAAAGAGCGGGAGGGCCGTCGGACGGGGAGCTGTTTTTT. Its protein is CASSKRAGGPSDGELFF.